Below are 21 T cell receptor beta chains sequenced from a single sample in a study of coeliac disease. Findings and caveats of the study: Control samples showed higher TRB and TRG clonality than intraepithelial and lamina propria samples in active celiac disease.

The table came from immunoSEQ multiplex PCR; TCRdb's copy has only in-frame clones and leaves some out. The table lists 3,700 or so clones, roughly two thirds of them singletons, with around 13% in the top ten. Their target antigens are unknown. Sequencing was performed on intraepithelial lymphocytes from the gut. All receptors derive from a woman aged 18-29 years with active celiac disease.

This clone was observed a few times. The genes are TRBV7-9 and TRBJ2-3, with D perhaps matching TRBD2 (5 bases). Germline lookup yields CDR1 SEHNR and CDR2 FQNEAQ (reference sequence). The CDR3 is 11 amino acids. Deletions cut 11 bases from V and 6 bases from J, with 12 bases between. The CDR3 loop reads CAGSPSDTQYF. CDR3 coding DNA: TGTGCCGGGAGTCCGTCCGATACGCAGTATTTT.

V and J are TRBV9 and TRBJ1-2; 9 nucleotides agree with TRBD1. The CDR3 extends over 16 amino acids. Trimming at V came to 4 bases and at J to 4 bases, leaving 11 bases not matched to a gene. The V gene's germline CDR1 is SGDLS and CDR2 YYNGEE. The CDR3 spells CASSISQGQGLYGYTF. The CDR3 DNA follows: TGTGCCAGCAGCATCTCCCAGGGACAGGGCCTCTATGGCTACACCTTC.

The J gene is TRBJ1-6, the V gene TRBV30; perhaps TRBD1 as D (6 bases). V gave up 4 bases and J gave up 14 bases, with 21 bases separating them. This CDR3 has 14 amino acids. CDR1 GTSNPN and CDR2 SVGIG come from the germline V gene (reference sequence). The CDR3 DNA follows: TGTGCCTGGACCATGGACAGTTCTATTAGGGCCCTCCACTTT. This encodes CAWTMDSSIRALHF. Looking up the rest from reference TRBV30 and TRBJ1-6 gives the full variable domain: SQTIHQWPATLVQPVGSPLSLECTVEGTSNPNLYWYRQAAGRGLQLLFYSVGIGQISSEVPQNLSASRPQDRQFILSSKKLLLSDSGFYLCAWTMDSSIRALHFGNGTRLTVT.

The chain employs TRBV2 and TRBJ2-3, with TRBD2 identical over 12 bases. Germline CDR1 is SNHLY and CDR2 is FYNNEI. Trimming cost V 8 bases and J 3 bases; bases outside gene matches: 3. The CDR3 loop spans 14 amino acids. In nucleotides, the CDR3 is TGTGCCAGCGGACTAGCGGGGATAACAGATACGCAGTATTTT. It is translated as CASGLAGITDTQYF.

This clone was detected only once. J is TRBJ2-1 and V is TRBV4-2, with D perhaps TRBD1 (6 bases). Germline assignment: CDR1 LGHNA and CDR2 YNFKEQ. Trimming took 0 bases from V and 5 from J, leaving 14 bases between them. The CDR3 covers 16 residues. This CDR3 reads CASSQEGTWGHNEQFF. The CDR3 coding sequence is TGTGCCAGCAGCCAAGAGGGGACATGGGGGCACAATGAGCAGTTCTTC.

V is TRBV2 and J is TRBJ2-7, with D possibly TRBD2 on 6 matching bases. Germline V gives CDR1 SNHLY, CDR2 FYNNEI. Trimming removed 6 bases at V and 12 bases at J, with 12 bases between. This CDR3 contains 10 residues. CDR3 sequence: CASREGSPYV. The CDR3 DNA follows: TGTGCCAGCAGGGAGGGTTCCCCGTACGTC.

The rearrangement joins TRBV4-1 to TRBJ1-1; D not resolved. V lost 4 bases and J 1 base, leaving 10 bases between the germline ends. CDR3 length equals 14 residues. Germline-derived CDR1 and CDR2 are MGHRA and YSYEKL. The DNA for the CDR3 is TGCGCCAGCAGCCCCCGGGAGGGGAACACTGAAGCTTTCTTT. It is translated as CASSPREGNTEAFF.

The chain combines TRBV9 with TRBJ2-1, with TRBD2 matching over 8 bases. J lost 6 bases, V lost 4 bases, and 15 bases had no gene match. The CDR3 spans 17 residues. From germline, CDR1 is SGDLS and CDR2 YYNGEE. DNA of the CDR3: TGTGCCAGCAGCCCTTTTGGTTTTGCGGGGGGCCCCAATGAGCAGTTCTTC. As protein: CASSPFGFAGGPNEQFF. The full variable domain, with the rest looked up from reference TRBV9 and TRBJ2-1, is DSGVTQTPKHLITATGQRVTLRCSPRSGDLSVYWYQQSLDQGLQFLIQYYNGEERAKGNILERFSAQQFPDLHSELNLSSLELGDSALYFCASSPFGFAGGPNEQFFGPGTRLTVL.

In this sample, this clone turned up once. This sequence joins TRBV6-1 and TRBJ2-5; 12 bases are a match to TRBD1. Germline-derived CDR1 and CDR2 are MNHNS and SASEGT. CDR3 length: 17 amino acids. The V segment lost 1 base and the J segment 5 bases; nucleotides outside the gene matches: 8. This CDR3 is CASSEGVGQGAGETQYF. DNA for the CDR3: TGTGCCAGCAGTGAAGGGGTGGGACAGGGGGCGGGGGAGACCCAGTACTTC.

V usage is TRBV6-5 and J usage is TRBJ2-1, with D tentatively TRBD1 (6 bases). This CDR3 is 12 amino acids long. The V gene's germline CDR1 is MNHEY and CDR2 SVGAGI. Trimming stripped 5 bases from V and 9 bases from J, with 11 bases between. CDR3 loop: CASSLSGVEQFF. The CDR3, as DNA: TGTGCCAGCAGTCTATCAGGGGTTGAGCAGTTCTTC.

This clone was counted a few times. The genes are TRBV19 and TRBJ1-5; TRBD1 aligns across 12 bases. V was pared by 1 base and J by 7 bases, with 14 bases of the junction left unmatched. Germline assignment: CDR1 LNHDA and CDR2 SQIVND (reference sequence). CDR3 length equals 19 residues. CDR3 sequence (DNA): TGTGCCAGTAGTATAGGAGGGTATATGGGACAGGGGGCGCGGCAGCCCCAGCATTTT. It encodes CASSIGGYMGQGARQPQHF. The full variable domain, its missing parts supplied by reference TRBV19 and TRBJ1-5, is DGGITQSPKYLFRKEGQNVTLSCEQNLNHDAMYWYRQDPGQGLRLIYYSQIVNDFQKGDIAEGYSVSREKKESFPLTVTSAQKNPTAFYLCASSIGGYMGQGARQPQHFGDGTRLSIL.

V gene TRBV11-2 combines with J gene TRBJ1-1; D is uncertain. The CDR3 is made up of 13 amino acids. V dropped 4 bases and J dropped 1 base, with 7 bases sitting between them. Germline V gene sequence: CDR1 SGHAT, CDR2 FQNNGV. The CDR3 protein is CASSYGRNTEAFF. CDR3 nucleotide sequence: TGTGCCAGCAGCTACGGGAGGAACACTGAAGCTTTCTTT.

The chain recombines TRBV2 with TRBJ1-2, with unresolved D. The V and J ends lost 7 bases and 8 bases respectively, with 17 bases between them. This CDR3 is built from 13 residues. CDR1 and CDR2 (germline): SNHLY, FYNNEI. In nucleotides, the CDR3 is TGTGCCAGCATAGGGTTTCCTGGGAGCGGCTACACCTTC. Amino acids: CASIGFPGSGYTF.

This rearrangement joins TRBV5-8 to TRBJ2-5; tentatively, D is TRBD2 (5 bases). V was clipped by 1 base and J by 4 bases, with 11 bases between them. The V gene's germline CDR1 is SGHTS and CDR2 YDEGEE. This CDR3 comprises 14 residues. The CDR3 sequence is CASSLFLARETQYF. CDR3 in DNA: TGTGCCAGCAGCTTGTTCCTAGCTAGAGAGACCCAGTACTTC.

The chain recombines TRBV28 with TRBJ2-7; no definite D call. V was cut by 1 base and J by 3 bases, with 10 bases left in between. Per the germline V gene, CDR1 is MDHEN and CDR2 is SYDVKM. The CDR3 spans 14 residues. CDR3 protein: CASSLFGQNYEQYV. The CDR3 bases are TGTGCCAGCAGTTTATTTGGCCAGAACTACGAGCAGTACGTC.

V usage is TRBV6-1 and J usage is TRBJ1-5; no clear D gene. The CDR3 contains 13 residues. Germline V CDR1 and CDR2: MNHNS, SASEGT. Trimming removed 7 bases at V and 7 bases at J, with 14 bases between. CDR3: CASMHSGYQPQHF. The CDR3 DNA sequence: TGTGCCAGCATGCACTCTGGTTACCAGCCCCAGCATTTT.

The chain couples TRBV11-2 to TRBJ1-6; possible D gene TRBD1, 6 bases. The CDR3 runs 18 residues. Germline V gives CDR1 SGHAT, CDR2 FQNNGV. The V end was cut by 1 base, the J end by 1 base, with 14 bases between. The CDR3 coding sequence is TGTGCCAGCAGCTTAGGGGGGCCCCCCCGGTCCTATAATTCACCCCTCCACTTT. Amino acids: CASSLGGPPRSYNSPLHF. The entire variable domain, with the rest obtained from reference TRBV11-2 and TRBJ1-6, is as follows: EAGVAQSPRYKIIEKRQSVAFWCNPISGHATLYWYQQILGQGPKLLIQFQNNGVVDDSQLPKDRFSAERLKGVDSTLKIQPAKLEDSAVYLCASSLGGPPRSYNSPLHFGNGTRLTVT.

The J gene is TRBJ2-2, the V gene TRBV6-4; D possibly corresponds to TRBD1 (6 bases). V lost 3 bases to trimming and J lost 3 bases, with 8 bases between them. From germline, CDR1 is MRHNA and CDR2 SNTAGT. The CDR3 loop spans 14 amino acids. CDR3 nucleotide sequence: TGTGCCAGCAGTGAGGGGGCGGACACCGGGGAGCTGTTTTTT. This encodes CASSEGADTGELFF.

As concerns this clone: A read error may produce the germline difference seen at one junction end. The rearrangement uses TRBV6-4 and TRBJ1-2, with 10 positions matching TRBD1. Germline CDR1 MRHNA, CDR2 SNTAGT. The CDR3 loop spans 14 amino acids. CDR3 nucleotide sequence: TGTGCAAGCATTGGGACAGGGGTTAGGTATGGCTACACCTTC. Translated, it gives CASIGTGVRYGYTF.

This clone was seen a single time. This rearrangement joins TRBV6-1 to TRBJ2-1; no reliable D call. Germline CDR1 reads MNHNS; CDR2 reads SASEGT. Trimming pared 4 bases from V and 9 bases from J, leaving 13 bases between. This CDR3 has 13 amino acids. CDR3 sequence: CASSVNSLGEQFF. For the CDR3, the DNA is TGTGCCAGCAGTGTTAACTCTCTTGGTGAGCAGTTCTTC.

V and J are TRBV5-6 and TRBJ2-7; the D gene is possibly TRBD1 (6 bases). Trimming shortened V by 0 bases and J by 6 bases, and 16 bases separated the two germline ends. There are 15 residues in the CDR3. Germline assignment: CDR1 SGHDT and CDR2 YYEEEE. The CDR3 nucleotides are TGTGCCAGCAGCTTGGAGTGGACAGAAGGGCTCGAGCAGTACTTC. Translated, it gives CASSLEWTEGLEQYF. Variable domain in full (rest from reference TRBV5-6 and TRBJ2-7): DAGVTQSPTHLIKTRGQQVTLRCSPKSGHDTVSWYQQALGQGPQFIFQYYEEEERQRGNFPDRFSGHQFPNYSSELNVNALLLGDSALYLCASSLEWTEGLEQYFGPGTRLTVT.